This TCR beta chain was sequenced for a study of blood T cells in healthy people across ages. Study-wide results and limits: It was held that the diversity estimates obtained from one million T cells were underestimates.

The sample holds a few counts of this clonotype. The antigen remains undetermined. With a J-beta primer mix and a sample-barcoded 5' primer, a second PCR ran about 7 to 12 cycles. TCRdb re-derived calls from the 5' RACE reads in MiXCR, one entry per CDR3 protein. The sample shows approximately 800,000 distinct CDR3 sequences, roughly 64% of them seen only once. The people who gave samples were healthy Caucasians from Russia, aged roughly 6 to 90. Per-sample PBMC isolation yielded at least 6.5 million cells. Per the germline V gene, CDR1 is SGHRS and CDR2 is YFSETQ. V gave up 0 bases and J gave up 5 bases, with 6 bases separating them. The CDR3 has 13 residues.

The material sequenced was blood. This TCR came from a man younger than 40 in good health. The chain joins TRBV5-1 to TRBJ1-5; D is undetermined. The CDR3 DNA follows: TGCGCCAGCAGCTTGGACTGGGATCAGCCCCAGCATTTT. Its protein is CASSLDWDQPQHF.